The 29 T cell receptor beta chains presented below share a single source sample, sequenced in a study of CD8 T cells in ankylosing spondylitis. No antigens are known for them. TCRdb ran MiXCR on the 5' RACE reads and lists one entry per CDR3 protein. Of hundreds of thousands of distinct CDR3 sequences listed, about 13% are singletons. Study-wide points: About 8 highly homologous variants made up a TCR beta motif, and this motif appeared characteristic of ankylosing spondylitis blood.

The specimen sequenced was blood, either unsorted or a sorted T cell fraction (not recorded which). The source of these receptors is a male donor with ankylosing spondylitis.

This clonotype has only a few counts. The CDR3 sequence: CSVEMQRSSYNEQFF. The CDR3 DNA follows: TGCAGCGTTGAAATGCAGCGGAGCTCCTACAATGAGCAGTTCTTC. The chain links TRBV29-1 to TRBJ2-1; the D gene is possibly TRBD2 (5 bases). The CDR3 has 15 amino acids. Germline CDR1 SQVTM, CDR2 ANQGSEA. Trimming shortened V by 2 bases and J by 0 bases, and 11 bases separated the two germline ends.

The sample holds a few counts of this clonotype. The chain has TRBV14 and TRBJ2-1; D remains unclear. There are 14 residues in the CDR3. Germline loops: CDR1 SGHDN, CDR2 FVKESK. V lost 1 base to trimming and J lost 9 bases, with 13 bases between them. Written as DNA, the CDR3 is TGTGCCAGCAGCCAAGTTGCTGGCCTGACTGAGCAGTTCTTC. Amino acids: CASSQVAGLTEQFF.

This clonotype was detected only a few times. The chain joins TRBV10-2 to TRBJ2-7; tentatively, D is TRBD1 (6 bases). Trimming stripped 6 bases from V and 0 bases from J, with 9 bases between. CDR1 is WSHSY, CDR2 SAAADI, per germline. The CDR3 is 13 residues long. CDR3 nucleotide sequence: TGCGCCAGCAGGGACAGTGCCTCCTACGAGCAGTACGTC. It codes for CASRDSASYEQYV.

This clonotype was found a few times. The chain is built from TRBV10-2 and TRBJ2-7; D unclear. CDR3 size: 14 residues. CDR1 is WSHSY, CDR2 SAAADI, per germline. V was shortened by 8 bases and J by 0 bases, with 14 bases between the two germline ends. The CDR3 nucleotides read TGCGCCAGCCGGGCGTCCCCTGACTCCTACGAGCAGTACGTC. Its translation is CASRASPDSYEQYV.

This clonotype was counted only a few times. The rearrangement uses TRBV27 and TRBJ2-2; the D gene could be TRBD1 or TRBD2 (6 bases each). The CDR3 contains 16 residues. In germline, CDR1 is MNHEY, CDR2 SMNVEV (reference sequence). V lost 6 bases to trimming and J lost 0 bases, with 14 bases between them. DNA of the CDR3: TGTGCCAGCAGGGGAGGAGGACAGACGAACACCGGGGAGCTGTTTTTT. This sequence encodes CASRGGGQTNTGELFF.

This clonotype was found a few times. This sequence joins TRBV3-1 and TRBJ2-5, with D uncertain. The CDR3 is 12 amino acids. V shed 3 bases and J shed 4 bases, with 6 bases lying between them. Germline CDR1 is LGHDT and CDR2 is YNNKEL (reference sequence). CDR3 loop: CASSHYPETQYF. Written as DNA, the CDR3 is TGTGCCAGCAGCCATTATCCAGAGACCCAGTACTTC.

In nucleotides, the CDR3 is TGTGCCAGCAGCCGGGACAGGGGGCGGCAGTTCTTC. Translating gives CASSRDRGRQFF. The rearrangement joins TRBV12-3 or TRBV12-4 to TRBJ2-1; 12 bases are a match to TRBD1. The CDR3 is made up of 12 amino acids. The junction had 3 bases not matched to a gene; V was cut back by 6 bases and J by 12 bases.

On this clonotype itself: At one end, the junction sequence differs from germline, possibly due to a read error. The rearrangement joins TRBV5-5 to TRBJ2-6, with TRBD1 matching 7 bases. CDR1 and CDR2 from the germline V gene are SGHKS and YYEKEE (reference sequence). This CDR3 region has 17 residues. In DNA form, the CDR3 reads TGTGCCATCAGCTTGTGGGACAGCCTCTCTGGGGCCAACGTCCTGACTTTC. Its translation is CAISLWDSLSGANVLTF.

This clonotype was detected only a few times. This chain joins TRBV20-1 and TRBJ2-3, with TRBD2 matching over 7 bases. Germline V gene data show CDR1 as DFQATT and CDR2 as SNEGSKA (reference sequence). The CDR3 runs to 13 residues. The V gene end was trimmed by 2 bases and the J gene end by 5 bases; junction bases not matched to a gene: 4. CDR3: CSARLAVQDTQYF. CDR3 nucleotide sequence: TGCAGTGCTAGACTAGCGGTGCAAGATACGCAGTATTTT.

Written as DNA, the CDR3 is TGCAGTGCTAGGAACAGGAACACCGGGGAGCTGTTTTTT. The encoded protein is CSARNRNTGELFF. This chain links TRBV20-1 with TRBJ2-2; D remains unclear. Germline V lookup: CDR1 DFQATT, CDR2 SNEGSKA (reference sequence). This CDR3 has 13 residues. V was pared by 3 bases and J by 1 base, with 6 bases between.

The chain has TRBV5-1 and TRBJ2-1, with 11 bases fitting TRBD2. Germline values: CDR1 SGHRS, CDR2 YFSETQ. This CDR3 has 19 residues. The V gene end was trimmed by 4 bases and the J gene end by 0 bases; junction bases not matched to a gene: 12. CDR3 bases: TGCGCCAGCAGCCCGGGACTAGCGGCCTCAATCAGCTCCTACAATGAGCAGTTCTTC. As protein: CASSPGLAASISSYNEQFF.

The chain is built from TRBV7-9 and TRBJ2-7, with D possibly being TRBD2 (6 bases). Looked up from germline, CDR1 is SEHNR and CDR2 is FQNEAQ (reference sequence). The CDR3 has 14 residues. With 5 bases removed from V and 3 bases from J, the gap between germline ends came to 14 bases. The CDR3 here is CASSPWDSLYEQYF. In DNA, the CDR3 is TGTGCCAGCAGCCCATGGGACTCCCTCTACGAGCAGTACTTC. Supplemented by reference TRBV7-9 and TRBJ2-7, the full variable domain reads DTGVSQNPRHKITKRGQNVTFRCDPISEHNRLYWYRQTLGQGPEFLTYFQNEAQLEKSRLLSDRFSAERPKGSFSTLEIQRTEQGDSAMYLCASSPWDSLYEQYFGPGTRLTVT.

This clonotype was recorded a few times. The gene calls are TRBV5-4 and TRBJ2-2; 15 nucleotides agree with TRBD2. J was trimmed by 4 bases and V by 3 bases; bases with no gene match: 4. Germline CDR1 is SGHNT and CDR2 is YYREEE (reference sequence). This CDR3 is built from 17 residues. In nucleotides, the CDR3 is TGTGCCAGCAGCTATGGACTAGCGGGAGGGGGCACCGGGGAGCTGTTTTTT. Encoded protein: CASSYGLAGGGTGELFF. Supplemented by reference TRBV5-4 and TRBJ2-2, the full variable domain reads ETGVTQSPTHLIKTRGQQVTLRCSSQSGHNTVSWYQQALGQGPQFIFQYYREEENGRGNFPPRFSGLQFPNYSSELNVNALELDDSALYLCASSYGLAGGGTGELFFGEGSRLTVL.

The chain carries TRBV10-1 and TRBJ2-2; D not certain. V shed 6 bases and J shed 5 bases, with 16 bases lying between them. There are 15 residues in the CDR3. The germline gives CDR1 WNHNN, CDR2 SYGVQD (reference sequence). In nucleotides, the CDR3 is TGCGCCAGCAGCCCCGGAAGGGTTCGAACCGGGGAGCTGTTTTTT. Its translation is CASSPGRVRTGELFF.

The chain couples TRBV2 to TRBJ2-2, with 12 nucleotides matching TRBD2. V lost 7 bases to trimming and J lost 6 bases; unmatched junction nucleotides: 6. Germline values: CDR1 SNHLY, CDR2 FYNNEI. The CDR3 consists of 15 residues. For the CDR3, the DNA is TGTGCCAGCATTGAGACTAGCGGGAGATCCGGGGAGCTGTTTTTT. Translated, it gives CASIETSGRSGELFF.

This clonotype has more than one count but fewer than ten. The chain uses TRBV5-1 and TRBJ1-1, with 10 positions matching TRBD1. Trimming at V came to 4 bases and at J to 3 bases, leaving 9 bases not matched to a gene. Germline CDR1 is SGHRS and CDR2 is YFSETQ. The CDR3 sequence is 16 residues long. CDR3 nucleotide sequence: TGCGCCAGCAGCCCGCGGGACAGGGGTTGGGACACTGAAGCTTTCTTT. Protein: CASSPRDRGWDTEAFF.

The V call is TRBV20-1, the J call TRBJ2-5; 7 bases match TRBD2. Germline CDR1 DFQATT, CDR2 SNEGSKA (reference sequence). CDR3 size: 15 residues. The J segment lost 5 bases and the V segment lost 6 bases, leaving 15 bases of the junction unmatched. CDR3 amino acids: CSAPWKGGPGETQYF. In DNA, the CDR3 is TGCAGTGCCCCATGGAAGGGAGGGCCCGGGGAGACCCAGTACTTC.

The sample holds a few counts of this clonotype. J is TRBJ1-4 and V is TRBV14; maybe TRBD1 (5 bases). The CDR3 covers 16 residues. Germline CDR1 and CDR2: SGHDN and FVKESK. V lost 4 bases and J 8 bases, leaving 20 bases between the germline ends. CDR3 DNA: TGTGCCAGCAGCCGGAGCGCTTTCCGGGGGAGGGAAAAACTGTTTTTT. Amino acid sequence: CASSRSAFRGREKLFF.

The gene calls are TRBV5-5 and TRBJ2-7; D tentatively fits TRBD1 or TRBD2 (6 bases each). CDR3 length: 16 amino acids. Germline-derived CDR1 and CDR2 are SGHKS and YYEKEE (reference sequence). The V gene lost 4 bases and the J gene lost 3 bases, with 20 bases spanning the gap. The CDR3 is CASSPAGHKQHYEQYV. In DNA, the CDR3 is TGTGCCAGCAGCCCGGCGGGACACAAGCAACACTACGAGCAGTACGTC.

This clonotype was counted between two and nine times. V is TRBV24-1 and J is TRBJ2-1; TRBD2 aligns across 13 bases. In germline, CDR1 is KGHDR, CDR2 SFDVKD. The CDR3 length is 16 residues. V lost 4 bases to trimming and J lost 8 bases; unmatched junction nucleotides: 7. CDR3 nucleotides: TGTGCCACCAGTGACCCGGGACTAGCGGGATCCGATGAGCAGTTCTTC. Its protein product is CATSDPGLAGSDEQFF.

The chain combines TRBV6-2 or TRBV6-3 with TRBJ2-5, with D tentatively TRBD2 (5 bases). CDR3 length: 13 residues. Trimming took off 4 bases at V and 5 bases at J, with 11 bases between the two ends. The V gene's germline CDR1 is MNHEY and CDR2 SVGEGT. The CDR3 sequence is CASSFAPGETQYF. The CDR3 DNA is TGTGCCAGCAGTTTTGCGCCGGGGGAGACCCAGTACTTC.

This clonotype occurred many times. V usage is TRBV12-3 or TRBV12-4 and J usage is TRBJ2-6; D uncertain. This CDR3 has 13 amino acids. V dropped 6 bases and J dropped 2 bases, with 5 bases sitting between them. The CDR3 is CASSSTGANVLTF. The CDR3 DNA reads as TGTGCCAGCAGCTCAACTGGGGCCAACGTCCTGACTTTC.

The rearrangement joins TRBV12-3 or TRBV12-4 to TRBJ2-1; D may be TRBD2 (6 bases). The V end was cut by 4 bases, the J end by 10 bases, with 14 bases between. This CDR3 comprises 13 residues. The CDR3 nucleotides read TGTGCCAGCAGTTGGGGGGAACTAGGGGAGCAGTTCTTC. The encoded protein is CASSWGELGEQFF.

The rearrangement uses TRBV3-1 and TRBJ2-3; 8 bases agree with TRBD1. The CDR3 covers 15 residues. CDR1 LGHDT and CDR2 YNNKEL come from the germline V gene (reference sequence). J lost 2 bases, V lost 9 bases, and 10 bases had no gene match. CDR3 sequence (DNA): TGTGCCAGACCAGGGGGGACAGGATTCACAGATACGCAGTATTTT. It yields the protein CARPGGTGFTDTQYF.

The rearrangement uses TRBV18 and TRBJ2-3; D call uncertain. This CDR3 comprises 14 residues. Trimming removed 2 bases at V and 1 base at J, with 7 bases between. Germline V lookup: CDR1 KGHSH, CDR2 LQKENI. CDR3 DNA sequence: TGTGCCAGCTCACCAGTTCACGGCACAGATACGCAGTATTTT. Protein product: CASSPVHGTDTQYF.

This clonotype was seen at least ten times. The CDR3 is CASSLSSGANVLTF. DNA of the CDR3: TGTGCCAGCAGTTTAAGTTCTGGGGCCAACGTCCTGACTTTC. The chain couples TRBV27 to TRBJ2-6; D gene unclear. This CDR3 has 14 residues. V was cut by 2 bases and J by 1 base, with 3 bases left in between. The V gene's germline CDR1 is MNHEY and CDR2 SMNVEV (reference sequence). The full variable domain, completed using reference TRBV27 and TRBJ2-6, is EAQVTQNPRYLITVTGKKLTVTCSQNMNHEYMSWYRQDPGLGLRQIYYSMNVEVTDKGDVPEGYKVSRKEKRNFPLILESPSPNQTSLYFCASSLSSGANVLTFGAGSRLTVL.

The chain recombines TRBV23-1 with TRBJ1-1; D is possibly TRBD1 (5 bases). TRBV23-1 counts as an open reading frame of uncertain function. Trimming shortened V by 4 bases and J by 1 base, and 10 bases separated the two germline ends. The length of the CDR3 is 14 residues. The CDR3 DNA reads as TGCGCCAGCAGTCTTGGCAGGGAGAACACTGAAGCTTTCTTT. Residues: CASSLGRENTEAFF.

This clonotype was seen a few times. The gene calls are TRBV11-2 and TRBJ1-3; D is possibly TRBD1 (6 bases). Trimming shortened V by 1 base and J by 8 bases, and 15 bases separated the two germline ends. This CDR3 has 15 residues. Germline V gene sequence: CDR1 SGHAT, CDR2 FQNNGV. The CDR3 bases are TGTGCCAGCAGCTTAGCGGGGGGCCCGACGGACACCATATATTTT. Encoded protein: CASSLAGGPTDTIYF.

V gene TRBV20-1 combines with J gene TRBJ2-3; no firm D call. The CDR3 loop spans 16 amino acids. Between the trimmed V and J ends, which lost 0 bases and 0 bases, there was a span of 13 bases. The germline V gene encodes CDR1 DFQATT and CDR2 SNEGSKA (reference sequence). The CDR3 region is CSARELRTASTDTQYF. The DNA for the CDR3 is TGCAGTGCTAGAGAACTTAGGACCGCGAGCACAGATACGCAGTATTTT.